The T cell receptor (beta chain) under discussion was sequenced for a study of CD8 T cells in ankylosing spondylitis (dated by TCRdb to about 2017). General notes on the study: T cell receptor beta repertoires were profiled in healthy donors and ankylosing spondylitis patients so that disease-linked TCR variants could be found. The whole study cohort included 95 to 130 healthy donors and 20 to 25 ankylosing spondylitis patients. Peripheral blood was sampled, and synovial fluid was also collected from ankylosing spondylitis patients.

Sequencing relied on an Illumina HiSeq 2500. Quantitative 5'-RACE with molecular barcodes was used to prepare TCR beta libraries. Concerning the study's data processing: A new computational method based on a probabilistic model of VDJ rearrangement was used to identify disease-linked TCR variants. TCRdb redid the processing of the public reads, applying fastp at Q25 and MiXCR, and retained in-frame beta chains. Entries that share a CDR3 protein sequence are merged under the most common genes and DNA. In this record, the V and J calls reflect TCRdb's handling and not the investigators' own analysis. This sample comprises about 39,000 distinct CDR3 sequences, about a tenth of them detected only once. The top ten clonotypes cover around 16% of the sample. Overall study outcomes, separate from this receptor: A TCR beta motif of several highly homologous amino acid variants appeared characteristic of blood from ankylosing spondylitis patients. The disease-linked clones were reported to be significantly enriched in matched synovial fluid samples from ankylosing spondylitis patients. The disease-linked clones had a CD8+ phenotype and were found at relatively low frequencies in peripheral blood. Some of the motif variants had been reported before in the synovial fluid and blood of reactive arthritis patients, a finding that suggests common disease-initiation mechanisms.

V has 4 bases trimmed and J has 0 bases trimmed; junction bases matching no gene number 5. The CDR3 goes from the cysteine to the phenylalanine over 17 residues. Only CDR3 DNA is held: 51 bases, read in frame from base 1. Reading the germline V gene (reference sequence) gives CDR1 SGHKS and CDR2 YYEKEE. This clonotype showed up many times. Its target antigen remains unknown. No qualities accompany the bases; no much larger clone lies one base away. This TCR derives from a male donor with ankylosing spondylitis or in good health (not recorded which). Sequencing used blood, either unsorted or a sorted T cell fraction (not recorded which). The V gene is TRBV5-5 and the J gene is TRBJ2-2; a stretch of 11 junction bases matches TRBD2. CDR3 protein: CASSLSSGGSNTGELFF. The bases are TGTGCCAGCAGCCTATCTAGCGGGGGGTCGAACACCGGGGAGCTGTTTTTT.